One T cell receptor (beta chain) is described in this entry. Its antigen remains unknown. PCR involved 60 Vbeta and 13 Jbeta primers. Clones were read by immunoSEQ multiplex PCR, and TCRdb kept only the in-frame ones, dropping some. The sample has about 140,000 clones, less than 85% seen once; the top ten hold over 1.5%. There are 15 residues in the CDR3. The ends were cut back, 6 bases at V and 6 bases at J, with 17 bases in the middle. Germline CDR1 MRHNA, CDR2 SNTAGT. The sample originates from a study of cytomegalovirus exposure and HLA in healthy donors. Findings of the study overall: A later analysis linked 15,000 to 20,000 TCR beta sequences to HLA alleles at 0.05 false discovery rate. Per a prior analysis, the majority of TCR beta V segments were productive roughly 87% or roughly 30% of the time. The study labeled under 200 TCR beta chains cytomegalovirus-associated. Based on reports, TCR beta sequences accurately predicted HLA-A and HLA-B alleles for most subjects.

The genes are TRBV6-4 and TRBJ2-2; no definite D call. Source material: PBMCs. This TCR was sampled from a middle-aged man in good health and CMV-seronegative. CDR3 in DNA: TGTGCCAGCAGCAACTACCCGACCGAGTCCGGGGAGCTGTTTTTT. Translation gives CASSNYPTESGELFF.